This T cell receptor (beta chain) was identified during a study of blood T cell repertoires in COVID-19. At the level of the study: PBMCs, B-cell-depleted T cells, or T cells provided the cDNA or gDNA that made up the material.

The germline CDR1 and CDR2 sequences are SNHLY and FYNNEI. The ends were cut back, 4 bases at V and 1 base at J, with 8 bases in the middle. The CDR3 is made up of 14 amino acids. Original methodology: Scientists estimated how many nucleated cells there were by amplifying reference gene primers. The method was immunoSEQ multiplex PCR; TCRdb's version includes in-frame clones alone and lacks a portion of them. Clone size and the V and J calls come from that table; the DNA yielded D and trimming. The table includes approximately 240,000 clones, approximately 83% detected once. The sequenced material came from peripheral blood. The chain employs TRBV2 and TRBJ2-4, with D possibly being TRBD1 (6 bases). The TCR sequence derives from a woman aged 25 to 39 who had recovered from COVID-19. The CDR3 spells CASSVDRAKNIQYF. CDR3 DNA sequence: TGTGCCAGCAGTGTTGACAGGGCCAAAAACATTCAGTACTTC.